This T cell receptor (beta chain) was obtained from a study of Ad26.COV2.S vaccination and SARS-CoV-2 variants. In the study overall: It was the COV1001 Ad26.COV2.S trial arm that included the donor. Recipients of Ad26.COV2.S got it intramuscularly, once or twice 56 days apart. General observations from the study: Substantial breadth was reportedly displayed by spike-specific CD8+ and CD4+ T cell responses after vaccination.

Comments on this clone: Its antigen is not known. Distinct nucleotide sequences in the sample also encode this CDR3.

There are 14 residues in the CDR3. Trimming took 1 base from V and 1 from J, leaving 7 bases between them. The V gene's germline CDR1 is LNHNV and CDR2 YYDKDF (reference sequence). The assay was immunoSEQ multiplex PCR, and TCRdb's table has in-frame clones only and misses some. The sample has hundreds of thousands of clones, 80% to 90% seen once. Treatment noted: around 19 received Ad26.COV2.S at low or high dose, single or two shots; 5 received placebo; per-sample allocation not given. Sample collection was performed on day 63 after the first vaccine or placebo injection. This Boston cohort included adults aged 18-55 years.

This specimen consisted of peripheral blood, obtained in a trial of Ad26.COV2.S vaccine versus placebo. This sequence was found in a person between 18 and 59 years old who received the Ad26.COV2.S COVID-19 vaccine or a placebo. This chain uses TRBV15 with TRBJ2-5; D not resolved. The CDR3 is CATSRGTGQETQYF. The CDR3 DNA reads TGTGCCACCAGCAGAGGAACCGGCCAAGAGACCCAGTACTTC.